The entry below gives a single TCR beta chain sequence along with its context. This CDR3 comprises 11 residues. V lost 4 bases to trimming and J lost 5 bases, with 8 bases between them. Germline values: CDR1 SQVTM, CDR2 ANQGSEA. Original data processing: Quantification of nucleated cells was approximated via reference gene primer amplification. Sequencing was performed with immunoSEQ multiplex PCR; in TCRdb, only in-frame clones are kept and a portion is missing. The V and J calls and clone size are taken from that table; D and trimming were inferred from the DNA. The sample has 85,000 to 95,000 clones; approximately 89% are singletons. This specimen belongs to a study of blood T cell repertoires in COVID-19.

The chain employs TRBV29-1 and TRBJ2-5, with D tentatively TRBD1 (6 bases). Sequencing input: peripheral blood. This receptor was taken from a woman at least 80 years old with active COVID-19. In nucleotides, the CDR3 is TGCAGCGTTGCTAGGGGGGAGACCCAGTACTTC. Amino acid sequence: CSVARGETQYF. Drawing the rest from reference TRBV29-1 and TRBJ2-5, the complete variable domain is SAVISQKPSRDICQRGTSLTIQCQVDSQVTMMFWYRQQPGQSLTLIATANQGSEATYESGFVIDKFPISRPNLTFSTLTVSNMSPEDSSIYLCSVARGETQYFGPGTRLLVL.